A selection of T cell receptor beta chains follows, all from one sample in a study of cytomegalovirus exposure and HLA in healthy donors. The data were produced by immunoSEQ multiplex PCR, yet TCRdb's version contains in-frame clones alone and is incomplete. The sample gives 150,000 to 200,000 clones, about 80% of which show up once; less than 9% is in the top ten. What was sequenced was PBMCs. The receptors originated from a man aged 18 to 29 in good health and CMV-seropositive. Each CDR3 is given with its conserved first and last residue. Fields, in order: CDR3 DNA, CDR3 protein, D gene, clone size, V gene, J gene. The D gene is left open where the match is weak. Size is omitted from some rows. Given values are once, few, many or a class for expanded clones.

TGTGCCACCAGCAGTCGCCGGGACAGCATCCAAGAGACCCAGTACTTC	CATSSRRDSIQETQYF	TRBD1	NA	TRBV15	TRBJ2-5
TGTGCCAGCAGTGAAACTGACAGGACAGATACGCAGTATTTT	CASSETDRTDTQYF	NA	NA	TRBV6-1	TRBJ2-3
TGTGCCAGCAGTTTAGTACAGGTTCAAAATCAGCCCCAGCATTTT	CASSLVQVQNQPQHF	NA	NA	TRBV28	TRBJ1-5
TGTGCCAGCAGTGAATTAGGCAGGGCCTACGAGCAGTACTTC	CASSELGRAYEQYF	NA	NA	TRBV25-1	TRBJ2-7
TGTGCCAGCAGTTACCGGGGGGCGGTCTACGAGCAGTACTTC	CASSYRGAVYEQYF	NA	NA	TRBV6-6	TRBJ2-7
TGTGCCAGCAGTTACTCGGGCAGGTGGAATGAAAAACTGTTTTTT	CASSYSGRWNEKLFF	NA	NA	TRBV6-5	TRBJ1-4
TGTGCCAGCACCACAGGGACTAGCTCCTACAATGAGCAGTTCTTC	CASTTGTSSYNEQFF	TRBD2	NA	TRBV5-4	TRBJ2-1
TGTGCCAGCAGCTTCGGGACAGGACCACCCACCGGGGAGCTGTTTTTT	CASSFGTGPPTGELFF	TRBD1	NA	TRBV7-9	TRBJ2-2
TGTGCCAGCAGCTCCCGGGACAGGGTATCTGATGGCTACACCTTC	CASSSRDRVSDGYTF	TRBD1	NA	TRBV11-3	TRBJ1-2
TGTGCCAGCAGTGTTGACAGCCTCAATCAGCCCCAGCATTTT	CASSVDSLNQPQHF	NA	few	TRBV6-1	TRBJ1-5
TGTGCCAGCAGTTACCGTCCGGGGGAAGAGACCCAGTACTTC	CASSYRPGEETQYF	NA	once	TRBV6-6	TRBJ2-5
TGTGCCAGTAGTCCCCGGGAAGGGAGGACGAAGGGCACCTACGAGCAGTACTTC	CASSPREGRTKGTYEQYF	NA	NA	TRBV19	TRBJ2-7
TGTGCCAGCAGTTGGGACAACCCCGGGGAGCTGTTTTTT	CASSWDNPGELFF	NA	NA	TRBV28	TRBJ2-2
TGCAGCGGAGACGCGGGGGGGGGCCAAGAGACCCAGTACTTC	CSGDAGGGQETQYF	TRBD2	NA	TRBV29-1	TRBJ2-5
TGTGCCAGTTCCGACAGGGTTTGGTATGGCTACACCTTC	CASSDRVWYGYTF	TRBD1	once	TRBV19	TRBJ1-2
TGTGCCAGCCAGCGCTCCCCTGCGGGAGGTGGTGAGCAGTTCTTC	CASQRSPAGGGEQFF	TRBD2	NA	TRBV27	TRBJ2-1
TGCAGCGTTTCAGGGGGCTTCGGAGAAAAACTGTTTTTT	CSVSGGFGEKLFF	TRBD1	NA	TRBV29-1	TRBJ1-4
TGTGCCAGCAGTTCTCCCCCGGACAGGCGGACCTACGAGCAGTACTTC	CASSSPPDRRTYEQYF	TRBD1	once	TRBV7-9	TRBJ2-7
TGTGCCAGCAGCCCCGGGACAGGGGGAGGAACAGATACGCAGTATTTT	CASSPGTGGGTDTQYF	TRBD1	NA	TRBV7-3	TRBJ2-3
TGTGCCAGCAGCCCGGAAGGCGGGAGAGAGGTTGTTCGGGAGCAGTACTTC	CASSPEGGREVVREQYF	TRBD2	NA	TRBV7-8	TRBJ2-7
TGCGCCAGCAGCCAAGATCTCCGCGGCAACTATGGCTACACCTTC	CASSQDLRGNYGYTF	NA	NA	TRBV4-1	TRBJ1-2
TGTGCCAGCAGCCGGGGGGTAGCACACTACGAGCAGTACTTC	CASSRGVAHYEQYF	TRBD2	NA	TRBV25-1	TRBJ2-7
TGTGCCAGCAGCAAAAAGGAGGGCTATGGCTACACCTTC	CASSKKEGYGYTF	NA	NA	TRBV21-1	TRBJ1-2
TGTGCCAGCAGTCCAACGACTAGCGGGAGTGGGACCACAGATACGCAGTATTTT	CASSPTTSGSGTTDTQYF	TRBD2	NA	TRBV27	TRBJ2-3
TGTGCCAGCAGTTATTATGGCCTTTCAAATGAGCAGTTCTTC	CASSYYGLSNEQFF	NA	once	TRBV6-5	TRBJ2-1
TGTGCCAGCAGCTACTCAGTGGCGGCTAGCACAGATACGCAGTATTTT	CASSYSVAASTDTQYF	NA	NA	TRBV7-9	TRBJ2-3
TGTGCCAGCAGCCAAATAGCGGGAGGGCCAGGCGCTGAGCAGTTCTTC	CASSQIAGGPGAEQFF	TRBD2	NA	TRBV14	TRBJ2-1
TGTGCCAGCAGCCTAGGGGTGGATACGCAGTATTTT	CASSLGVDTQYF	NA	once	TRBV7-3	TRBJ2-3